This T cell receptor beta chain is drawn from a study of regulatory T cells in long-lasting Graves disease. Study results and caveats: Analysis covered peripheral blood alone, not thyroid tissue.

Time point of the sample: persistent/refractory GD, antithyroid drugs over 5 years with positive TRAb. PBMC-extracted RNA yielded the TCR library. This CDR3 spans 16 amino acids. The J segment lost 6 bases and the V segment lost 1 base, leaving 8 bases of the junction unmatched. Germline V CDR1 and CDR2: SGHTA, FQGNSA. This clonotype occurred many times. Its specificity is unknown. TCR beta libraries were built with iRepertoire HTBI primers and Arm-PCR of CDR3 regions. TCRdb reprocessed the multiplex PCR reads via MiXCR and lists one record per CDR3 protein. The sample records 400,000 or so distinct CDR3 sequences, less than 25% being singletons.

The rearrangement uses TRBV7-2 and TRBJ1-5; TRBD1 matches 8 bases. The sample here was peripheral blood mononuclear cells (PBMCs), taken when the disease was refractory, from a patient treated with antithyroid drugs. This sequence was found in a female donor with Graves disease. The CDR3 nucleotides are TGTGCCAGCAGCTTAGATGTCAGGGGGCGGGCTCAGCCCCAGCATTTT. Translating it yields CASSLDVRGRAQPQHF.